This T cell receptor (beta chain) appears in the sequencing data of a study of CD8 T cells in ankylosing spondylitis. Study-wide results and caveats: It appeared that ankylosing spondylitis blood was characterized by a TCR beta motif of several highly homologous variants. Disease-linked clones reportedly showed significant enrichment in matched ankylosing spondylitis synovial fluid. Reactive arthritis synovial fluid and blood previously showed some of these motif variants.

On this clonotype itself: Antigen: not known.

TCRdb itself ran the 5' RACE reads through MiXCR, one entry per CDR3 protein. Of under 950,000 distinct CDR3 sequences listed, around a fifth are singletons. CDR3 length equals 15 residues. CDR1 MNHNS and CDR2 SASEGT come from the germline V gene. Trimming removed 6 bases from V and 7 bases from J; junction bases left unmatched: 8. The receptor was derived from a male donor with ankylosing spondylitis. The chain combines TRBV6-1 with TRBJ2-7, with 14 bases aligning to TRBD2. The sequencing input was blood, either unsorted or a sorted T cell fraction (not recorded which). The CDR3, as DNA: TGTGCCAGCAGCCGGACTAGCGGGGGGTCGAGGGAGCAGTACTTC. Its translation is CASSRTSGGSREQYF.